This T cell receptor (beta chain) was captured by sequencing in a study of long-term antiretroviral therapy in people with HIV. Notes on the study in general: Despite increasing after ART, diversity remained lower than that of transplant donor controls.

Investigators performed immunoSEQ version v3.0 at survey level. The table came from immunoSEQ multiplex PCR; TCRdb's copy has only in-frame clones and leaves some out. The sample comprises about 25,000 clones, about 86% of which are singletons, and roughly 3.5% rests with the top ten. From germline, CDR1 is KGHSH and CDR2 LQKENI. This CDR3 comprises 19 residues. The ends were cut back, 2 bases at V and 5 bases at J, with 25 bases in the middle. About this clone: What it binds is not known.

Sample: unsorted PBMCs, taken 1.9 years after starting antiretroviral therapy. This TCR came from a woman in her thirties with HIV. The chain recombines TRBV18 with TRBJ2-1, with D possibly being TRBD2 (5 bases). The DNA of the CDR3 is TGTGCCAGCTCACCAACCCCGACCCCCTTTGAGGGAAGTCACAATGAGCAGTTCTTC. This codes for CASSPTPTPFEGSHNEQFF.